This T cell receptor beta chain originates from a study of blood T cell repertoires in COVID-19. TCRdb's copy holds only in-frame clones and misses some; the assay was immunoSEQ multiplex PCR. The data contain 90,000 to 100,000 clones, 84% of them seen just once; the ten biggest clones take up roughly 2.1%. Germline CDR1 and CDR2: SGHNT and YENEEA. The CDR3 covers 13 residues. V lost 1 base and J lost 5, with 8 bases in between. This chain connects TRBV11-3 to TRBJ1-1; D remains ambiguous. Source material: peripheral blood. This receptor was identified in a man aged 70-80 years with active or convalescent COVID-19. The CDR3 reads CASSLAFSTEAFF. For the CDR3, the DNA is TGTGCCAGCAGCTTAGCCTTCTCTACTGAAGCTTTCTTT. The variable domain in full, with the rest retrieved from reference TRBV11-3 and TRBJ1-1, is EAGVVQSPRYKIIEKKQPVAFWCNPISGHNTLYWYLQNLGQGPELLIRYENEEAVDDSQLPKDRFSAERLKGVDSTLKIQPAELGDSAVYLCASSLAFSTEAFFGQGTRLTVV.